This T cell receptor beta chain was sequenced for a study of shared clonotypes between healthy human individuals. Several immunoSEQ 96-well plates shared each subset's DNA, each plate a replicate. Sequenced by immunoSEQ multiplex PCR; TCRdb stores in-frame clones only, minus some. The repertoire holds some 500,000 clones, with 65% to 80% as singletons. Recent acute infections and vaccinations were absent in the healthy HIV-negative adult donors. Every one of the donors was a Caucasian adult that lived in Nashville, Tennessee. This clone was detected a few times. The CDR3 contains 15 residues. J gave up 0 bases and V 3 bases, and 0 bases lay outside the gene matches. Per the germline V gene, CDR1 is MRHNA and CDR2 is SNTAGT.

The sequenced sample consisted of PBMCs. V and J are TRBV6-4 and TRBJ2-3; 10 bases match TRBD2. This clonotype originated in a woman in her forties in good health. Some clones in this sample may be carry-over from other donors' samples. This chain's CDR3 is CASSELAGSTDTQYF. CDR3 coding DNA: TGTGCCAGCAGTGAACTAGCGGGAAGCACAGATACGCAGTATTTT.